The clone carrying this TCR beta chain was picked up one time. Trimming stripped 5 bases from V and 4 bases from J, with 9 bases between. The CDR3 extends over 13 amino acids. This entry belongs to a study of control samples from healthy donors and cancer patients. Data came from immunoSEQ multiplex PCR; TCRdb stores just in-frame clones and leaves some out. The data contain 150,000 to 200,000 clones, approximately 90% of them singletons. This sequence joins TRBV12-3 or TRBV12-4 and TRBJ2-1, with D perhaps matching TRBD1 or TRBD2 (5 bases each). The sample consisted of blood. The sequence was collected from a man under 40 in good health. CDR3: CASSGDLYNEQFF. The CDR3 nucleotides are TGTGCCAGCAGTGGGGACCTTTACAATGAGCAGTTCTTC.